Listed here are 25 T cell receptor beta chains from one sample, sequenced in a study of cytomegalovirus exposure and HLA in healthy donors. Primers for the PCR totalled 60 Vbeta and 13 Jbeta. Profiled with immunoSEQ multiplex PCR; TCRdb holds only in-frame clones, not every one. The sample carries fewer than 150,000 clones, roughly 80% recorded once. The source material was PBMCs. Every receptor here comes from a female donor in good health and CMV-seronegative.

This clone has just a few counts. The rearrangement joins TRBV2 to TRBJ1-1; TRBD1 matches 7 bases. After removal of 8 bases from V and 0 bases from J, the junction contained 3 bases not matched to a gene. Germline assignment: CDR1 SNHLY and CDR2 FYNNEI. The CDR3 covers 13 residues. CDR3 loop: CASSGQVNTEAFF. In nucleotides, the CDR3 is TGTGCCAGCTCTGGACAGGTGAACACTGAAGCTTTCTTT.

The rearrangement joins TRBV11-2 to TRBJ2-3, with 9 bases that match TRBD2. The V segment lost 6 bases and the J segment 3 bases; nucleotides outside the gene matches: 7. The CDR3 contains 15 residues. Germline V lookup: CDR1 SGHAT, CDR2 FQNNGV. CDR3 DNA sequence: TGTGCCAGCAGGGTAGCGGGAGCCCCAACAGATACGCAGTATTTT. Its translation is CASRVAGAPTDTQYF.

Concerning this clone: This CDR3 is missing its conserved last phenylalanine or tryptophan, likely due to a read error. This sequence joins TRBV30 and TRBJ1-1; the D gene is possibly TRBD1 (5 bases). Per germline, CDR1 GTSNPN and CDR2 SVGIG (reference sequence). The CDR3 runs to 13 residues. The V end lost 4 bases, the J end lost 0 bases, and 9 bases lay between the germline ends. In nucleotides, the CDR3 is TGTGCCTGGATAAGACAGCTGAACACTGAAGCTTTCGTT. Its protein product is CAWIRQLNTEAFV.

V and J are TRBV7-3 and TRBJ2-2; 9 bases are a match to TRBD2. The trim removed 2 bases at V and 6 bases at J, leaving 10 bases unmatched. The V gene's germline CDR1 is SGHTA and CDR2 FQGTGA. The CDR3 spans 17 residues. The CDR3 here is CASSLFTVAGDSGELFF. In DNA form, the CDR3 reads TGTGCCAGCAGCTTATTTACTGTAGCGGGAGACTCCGGGGAGCTGTTTTTT.

This chain links TRBV27 with TRBJ2-2, with 7 bases identical to TRBD1. CDR1 and CDR2 from the germline V gene are MNHEY and SMNVEV (reference sequence). This CDR3 has 16 residues. V lost 6 bases to trimming and J lost 2 bases; unmatched junction nucleotides: 9. The CDR3 here is CASRRPTGRNTGELFF. The CDR3, as DNA: TGTGCCAGCAGGCGACCGACAGGGAGAAACACCGGGGAGCTGTTTTTT.

The chain is built from TRBV29-1 and TRBJ1-4; no clear D gene. V was shortened by 0 bases and J by 6 bases, with 14 bases between the two germline ends. Germline-derived CDR1 and CDR2 are SQVTM and ANQGSEA. This CDR3 contains 15 residues. In nucleotides, the CDR3 is TGCAGCGTTGAAGATCCCCGGACGGAGGATGAAAAACTGTTTTTT. Translated: CSVEDPRTEDEKLFF.

This sequence joins TRBV6-5 and TRBJ1-2; 8 bases agree with TRBD1. Germline V gives CDR1 MNHEY, CDR2 SVGAGI. This CDR3 has 13 residues. V lost 5 bases, J lost 5 bases, and 4 bases stayed unmatched. The CDR3 bases are TGTGCCAGCAGTAGGACAGGGAGGTATGGCTACACCTTC. As protein: CASSRTGRYGYTF.

The chain couples TRBV6-4 to TRBJ1-2; D uncertain. V was pared by 6 bases and J by 5 bases, with 13 bases between. CDR1 and CDR2 from the germline V gene are MRHNA and SNTAGT. The CDR3 is 13 amino acids. The CDR3 sequence is CASRGNGAYGYTF. CDR3 nucleotides: TGTGCCAGCAGGGGTAACGGAGCGTATGGCTACACCTTC.

The chain has TRBV27 and TRBJ2-7; D is possibly TRBD1 (6 bases). V was clipped by 5 bases and J by 3 bases, with 20 bases between them. The CDR3 is 16 amino acids. Germline V gives CDR1 MNHEY, CDR2 SMNVEV (reference sequence). The CDR3 sequence is CASSTETGQSGYEQYF. The CDR3 nucleotides are TGTGCCAGCAGTACGGAGACAGGACAGTCAGGCTACGAGCAGTACTTC.

This clone has only a few counts. V usage is TRBV6-4 and J usage is TRBJ2-3; 10 bases agree with TRBD2. The junction had 5 bases not matched to a gene; V was cut back by 8 bases and J by 0 bases. This CDR3 is built from 15 residues. Per germline, CDR1 MRHNA and CDR2 SNTAGT. The CDR3 sequence is CASSTTSGSTDTQYF. The CDR3 coding sequence is TGTGCCAGCTCCACGACTAGCGGGAGCACAGATACGCAGTATTTT.

This sequence joins TRBV10-2 and TRBJ2-1, with 13 bases aligning to TRBD2. Germline V gene lookup returns CDR1 WSHSY and CDR2 SAAADI. V lost 3 bases and J lost 8; bases outside the gene matches: 7. This CDR3 has 16 residues. The CDR3 DNA is TGCGCCAGCAGTGACCTCACTAGCGGGAGGGTTTATGAGCAGTTCTTC. It is translated as CASSDLTSGRVYEQFF.

The chain uses TRBV6-1 and TRBJ1-1, with a tentative D call TRBD1 (5 bases). The CDR3 runs to 18 residues. The V and J ends lost 3 bases and 4 bases respectively, with 24 bases between them. Per germline, CDR1 MNHNS and CDR2 SASEGT. This chain's CDR3 is CASSDVVGRVGGGTEAFF. The CDR3 DNA is TGTGCCAGCAGTGATGTTGTGGGTAGGGTCGGGGGAGGCACTGAAGCTTTCTTT.

The chain is built from TRBV7-8 and TRBJ1-5; possibly TRBD1 for D (5 bases). The CDR3 length is 18 residues. The germline CDR1 and CDR2 sequences are SGHVS and FQNEAQ. V lost 4 bases and J lost 3, with 22 bases in between. CDR3 protein: CASSSLRQYTISNQPQHF. The CDR3 region has the DNA TGTGCCAGCAGCTCGTTGCGACAGTATACTATTTCCAATCAGCCCCAGCATTTT.

J is TRBJ2-1 and V is TRBV9, with 8 bases matching TRBD2. Germline V gene data show CDR1 as SGDLS and CDR2 as YYNGEE. The length of the CDR3 is 15 residues. V shed 4 bases and J 4 bases; nucleotides not matched to a gene: 7. The CDR3 DNA is TGTGCCAGCAGCCGGACTAGCCGGGGATACAATGAGCAGTTCTTC. Translating it yields CASSRTSRGYNEQFF.

The chain is built from TRBV29-1 and TRBJ2-2; 10 nucleotides match TRBD2. This CDR3 has 12 residues. From germline, CDR1 is SQVTM and CDR2 ANQGSEA. With 6 bases clipped from V and 6 bases from J, the junction kept 1 base outside the gene matches. CDR3 DNA sequence: TGCAGCGTCCTAGCGGGAGCCGGGGAGCTGTTTTTT. This translates into CSVLAGAGELFF.

The chain uses TRBV6-1 and TRBJ2-3, with 13 bases matching TRBD2. The J segment lost 3 bases and the V segment lost 5 bases, leaving 2 bases of the junction unmatched. CDR1 MNHNS and CDR2 SASEGT come from the germline V gene. This CDR3 is 15 amino acids long. CDR3 loop: CASSLLAGGTDTQYF. CDR3 nucleotide sequence: TGTGCCAGCAGTTTACTAGCGGGAGGGACAGATACGCAGTATTTT.

The chain recombines TRBV7-7 with TRBJ2-1; TRBD2 agrees at 12 bases. The germline V gene encodes CDR1 SSHAT and CDR2 FNYEAQ (reference sequence). The CDR3 spans 14 residues. With V trimmed by 8 bases and J by 5 bases, 4 bases remained unmatched. Here the CDR3 DNA reads TGTGCCAGCTCACGGACTAGCGGGGACAATGAGCAGTTCTTC. This codes for CASSRTSGDNEQFF.

The rearrangement joins TRBV5-4 to TRBJ2-3, with D possibly being TRBD2 (7 bases). CDR3 length equals 15 residues. CDR1 is SGHNT, CDR2 YYREEE, per germline (reference sequence). V lost 4 bases, J lost 3 bases, and 15 bases lay in between. The CDR3 DNA follows: TGTGCCAGCAGCCGGGGGGCTAGTGGTACAGATACGCAGTATTTT. Residues: CASSRGASGTDTQYF.

The gene calls are TRBV28 and TRBJ1-5, with 9 bases aligning to TRBD1. Germline assignment: CDR1 MDHEN and CDR2 SYDVKM. V lost 6 bases and J lost 6; bases outside the gene matches: 9. The CDR3 covers 15 residues. CDR3 in DNA: TGTGCCAGCAGCCCGGGACAGGGAGGCTCTCAGCCCCAGCATTTT. This gives the protein CASSPGQGGSQPQHF.

The chain links TRBV7-8 to TRBJ2-7; 7 bases agree with TRBD1. V lost 8 bases to trimming and J lost 6 bases; unmatched junction nucleotides: 10. The CDR3 length is 13 residues. Germline V gives CDR1 SGHVS, CDR2 FQNEAQ. The CDR3: CASGITGAGEQYF. CDR3 nucleotides: TGTGCCAGCGGGATCACAGGGGCGGGCGAGCAGTACTTC. The full variable domain, with the rest looked up from reference TRBV7-8 and TRBJ2-7, is GAGVSQSPRYKVAKRGQDVALRCDPISGHVSLFWYQQALGQGPEFLTYFQNEAQLDKSGLPSDRFFAERPEGSVSTLKIQRTQQEDSAVYLCASGITGAGEQYFGPGTRLTVT.

V gene TRBV5-6 combines with J gene TRBJ2-7; D is possibly TRBD1 (5 bases). CDR3 size: 14 residues. Trimming removed 2 bases from V and 0 bases from J, with 9 bases in between. Germline V gives CDR1 SGHDT, CDR2 YYEEEE. In nucleotides, the CDR3 is TGTGCCAGCAGCTTCAGGGCTAGCTCCTACGAGCAGTACTTC. Translation: CASSFRASSYEQYF.

This sequence joins TRBV10-1 and TRBJ2-1, with 9 bases matching TRBD2. The CDR3 length is 17 residues. V shed 3 bases and J 1 base; nucleotides not matched to a gene: 7. Germline CDR1 is WNHNN and CDR2 is SYGVQD (reference sequence). CDR3 loop: CASSEAGGGGSYNEQFF. The CDR3 region has the DNA TGCGCCAGCAGTGAAGCGGGAGGTGGGGGATCCTACAATGAGCAGTTCTTC.

This chain connects TRBV9 to TRBJ1-1, with D uncertain. This CDR3 has 16 residues. Germline lookup yields CDR1 SGDLS and CDR2 YYNGEE. V was shortened by 0 bases and J by 0 bases, with 12 bases between the two germline ends. This chain's CDR3 is CASSVVTDHMNTEAFF. In nucleotides, the CDR3 is TGTGCCAGCAGCGTAGTAACAGACCACATGAACACTGAAGCTTTCTTT.

This clone was detected once. V and J are TRBV28 and TRBJ2-2; TRBD2 matches 14 bases. Germline CDR1 reads MDHEN; CDR2 reads SYDVKM. V gave up 3 bases and J gave up 10 bases; unmatched junction bases: 4. This CDR3 contains 15 residues. The CDR3 DNA reads as TGTGCCAGCAGTTTGGGGACTAGCGGGAGCGAGGAGCTGTTTTTT. This translates into CASSLGTSGSEELFF. The full variable domain, completed using reference TRBV28 and TRBJ2-2, is DVKVTQSSRYLVKRTGEKVFLECVQDMDHENMFWYRQDPGLGLRLIYFSYDVKMKEKGDIPEGYSVSREKKERFSLILESASTNQTSMYLCASSLGTSGSEELFFGEGSRLTVL.

This clone appeared a few times. The rearrangement uses TRBV28 and TRBJ1-5, with a possible D match to TRBD1 (5 bases). Germline-derived CDR1 and CDR2 are MDHEN and SYDVKM. V was shortened by 5 bases and J by 3 bases, with 11 bases between the two germline ends. The CDR3 spans 14 residues. CDR3 protein: CASSPRGNNQPQHF. The CDR3 DNA reads TGTGCCAGCAGTCCCCGGGGGAACAATCAGCCCCAGCATTTT.